Listed here are 4 T cell receptor beta chains from one sample, sequenced in a study of blood T cell repertoires in COVID-19. Here immunoSEQ multiplex PCR was the method, and the copy in TCRdb shows in-frame clones only, minus some. This table has approximately 68,000 clones, approximately 80% appearing once. Sequenced input: peripheral blood. These receptors were collected from a woman aged 60-75 years with acute or convalescent COVID-19.

The chain is built from TRBV7-4 and TRBJ1-3; 9 bases are a match to TRBD1. This CDR3 is built from 17 residues. The V gene's germline CDR1 is SGHVT and CDR2 SQSDAQ. The junction had 8 bases not matched to a gene; V was cut back by 1 base and J by 4 bases. CDR3 region: CASSLGDREVGGNTIYF. In DNA form, the CDR3 reads TGTGCCAGCAGCTTAGGGGACAGGGAGGTAGGAGGAAACACCATATATTTT.

V usage is TRBV30 and J usage is TRBJ1-1; TRBD1 agrees at 7 bases. CDR3 size: 13 residues. The trim removed 2 bases at V and 5 bases at J, leaving 5 bases unmatched. CDR1 is GTSNPN and CDR2 is SVGIG in the germline V gene (reference sequence). The chain's CDR3 is CAWSQTGITEAFF. As DNA, the CDR3 is TGTGCCTGGAGTCAGACAGGGATTACTGAAGCTTTCTTT.

The V call is TRBV24-1, the J call TRBJ1-4, with D tentatively TRBD1 (5 bases). V lost 2 bases and J lost 0, with 12 bases in between. CDR1 KGHDR and CDR2 SFDVKD come from the germline V gene. The CDR3 length is 17 residues. This CDR3 reads CATSDSPGESTNEKLFF. For the CDR3, the DNA is TGTGCCACCAGTGATTCACCGGGGGAATCAACTAATGAAAAACTGTTTTTT.

The chain uses TRBV6-5 and TRBJ1-3, with D hard to call. Germline lookup yields CDR1 MNHEY and CDR2 SVGAGI. V was cut by 0 bases and J by 0 bases, with 9 bases left in between. The length of the CDR3 is 16 residues. The CDR3 sequence: CASSYSQAYSGNTIYF. The CDR3 DNA is TGTGCCAGCAGTTACTCTCAGGCCTACTCTGGAAACACCATATATTTT.